This TCR beta chain is drawn from a study of cytomegalovirus exposure and HLA in healthy donors. This clone was detected only once. V was cut by 7 bases and J by 3 bases, with 13 bases left in between. The CDR3 spans 14 residues. CDR1 is LNHNV and CDR2 is YYDKDF in the germline V gene (reference sequence). Sequencing was performed with immunoSEQ multiplex PCR; in TCRdb, only in-frame clones are kept and a portion is missing. The sample holds hundreds of thousands of clones, approximately 87% seen once. V usage is TRBV15 and J usage is TRBJ1-5, with D possibly being TRBD1 (5 bases). The sample taken for sequencing was PBMCs. The receptor was isolated from a woman aged 18-29 years in good health and CMV-seronegative. The CDR3 region is CATTPGLLNQPQHF. The DNA of the CDR3 is TGTGCCACCACCCCGGGACTTCTCAATCAGCCCCAGCATTTT.